This T cell receptor (beta chain) was obtained from a study of T cells in Graves' hyperthyroidism and ophthalmopathy. Study observations and caveats: The model forecast ophthalmopathy, anticipating it by a median roughly 6.5 months before onset. A model built on 13 V-J features separated ophthalmopathy from stable hyperthyroidism. Expanded thyroid clonotypes (above 0.001) were mostly also found in blood.

Ophthalmopathy patients all had a Clinical Activity Score of at least 3, a NOSPECS grade of at least 4 and disease under 3 months old. Amplification of TCR beta CDR3 regions used RNA as the template. HTBI primers were used for first-round RT-PCR of the TCR CDR3. TCRdb re-derived calls from the multiplex PCR reads in MiXCR, one entry per CDR3 protein. The table shows around 400,000 distinct CDR3 sequences, with about 15% occurring only once. The CDR3 consists of 13 residues. The trim removed 6 bases at V and 0 bases at J, leaving 4 bases unmatched. From germline, CDR1 is DFQATT and CDR2 SNEGSKA (reference sequence). Ten or more counts support this clonotype. Its cognate antigen is unknown.

This receptor was obtained from a woman in her sixties with Graves' ophthalmopathy. This rearrangement joins TRBV20-1 to TRBJ2-5; 7 bases match TRBD2. Sequenced material: blood. CDR3 bases: TGCAGTGCCCAACTAGCGAACCAAGAGACCCAGTACTTC. It translates to CSAQLANQETQYF.